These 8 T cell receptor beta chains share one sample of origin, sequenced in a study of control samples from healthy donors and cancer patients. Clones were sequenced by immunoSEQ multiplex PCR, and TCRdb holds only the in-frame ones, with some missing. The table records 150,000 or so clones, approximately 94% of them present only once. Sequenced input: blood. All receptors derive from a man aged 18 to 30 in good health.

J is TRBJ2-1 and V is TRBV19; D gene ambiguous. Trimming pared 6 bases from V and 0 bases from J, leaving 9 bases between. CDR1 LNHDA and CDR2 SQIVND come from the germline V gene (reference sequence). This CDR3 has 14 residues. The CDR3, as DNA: TGTGCCAGTAGCTACTCTAGCTCCTACAATGAGCAGTTCTTC. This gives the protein CASSYSSSYNEQFF.

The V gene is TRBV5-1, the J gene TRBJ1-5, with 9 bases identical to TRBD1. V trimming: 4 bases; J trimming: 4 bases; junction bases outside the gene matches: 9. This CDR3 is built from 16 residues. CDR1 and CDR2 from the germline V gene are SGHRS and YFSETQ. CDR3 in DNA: TGCGCCAGCAGCCCGGGGACAGGGAACGAAAATCAGCCCCAGCATTTT. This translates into CASSPGTGNENQPQHF. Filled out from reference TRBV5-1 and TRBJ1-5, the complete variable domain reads KAGVTQTPRYLIKTRGQQVTLSCSPISGHRSVSWYQQTPGQGLQFLFEYFSETQRNKGNFPGRFSGRQFSNSRSEMNVSTLELGDSALYLCASSPGTGNENQPQHFGDGTRLSIL.

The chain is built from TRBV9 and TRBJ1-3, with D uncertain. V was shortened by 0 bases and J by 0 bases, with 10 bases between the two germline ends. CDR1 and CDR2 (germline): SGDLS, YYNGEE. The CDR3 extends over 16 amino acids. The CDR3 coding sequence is TGTGCCAGCAGCGTAGAGTACGGCCACTCTGGAAACACCATATATTTT. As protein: CASSVEYGHSGNTIYF.

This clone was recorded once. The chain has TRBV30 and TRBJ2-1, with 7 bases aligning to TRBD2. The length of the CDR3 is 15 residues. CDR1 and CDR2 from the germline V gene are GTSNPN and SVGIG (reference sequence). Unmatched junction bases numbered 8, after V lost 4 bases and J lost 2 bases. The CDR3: CAWNRGSQAYNEQFF. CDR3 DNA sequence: TGTGCCTGGAACCGCGGGAGCCAGGCCTACAATGAGCAGTTCTTC.

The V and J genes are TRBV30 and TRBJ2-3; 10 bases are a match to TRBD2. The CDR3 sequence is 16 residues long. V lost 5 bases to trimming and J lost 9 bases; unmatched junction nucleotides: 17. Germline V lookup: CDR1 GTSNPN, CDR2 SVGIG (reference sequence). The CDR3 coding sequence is TGTGCCTGGGCGAGAGTAGCGGGAGGACAGGGTTCCACGCAGTATTTT. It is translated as CAWARVAGGQGSTQYF. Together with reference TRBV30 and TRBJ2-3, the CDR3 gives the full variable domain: SQTIHQWPATLVQPVGSPLSLECTVEGTSNPNLYWYRQAAGRGLQLLFYSVGIGQISSEVPQNLSASRPQDRQFILSSKKLLLSDSGFYLCAWARVAGGQGSTQYFGPGTRLTVL.

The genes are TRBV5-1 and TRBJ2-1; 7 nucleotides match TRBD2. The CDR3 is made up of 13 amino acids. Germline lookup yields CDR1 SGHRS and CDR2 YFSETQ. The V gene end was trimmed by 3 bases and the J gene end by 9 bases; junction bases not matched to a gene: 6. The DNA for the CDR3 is TGCGCCAGCAGCTGGACTAGACCCGGTGAGCAGTTCTTC. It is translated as CASSWTRPGEQFF.

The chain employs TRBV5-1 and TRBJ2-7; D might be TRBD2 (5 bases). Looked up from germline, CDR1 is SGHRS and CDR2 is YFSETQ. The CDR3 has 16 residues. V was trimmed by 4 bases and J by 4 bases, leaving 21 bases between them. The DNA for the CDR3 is TGCGCCAGCAGCCACCCGACGGGGAGAAATCTATACGAGCAGTACTTC. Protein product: CASSHPTGRNLYEQYF.

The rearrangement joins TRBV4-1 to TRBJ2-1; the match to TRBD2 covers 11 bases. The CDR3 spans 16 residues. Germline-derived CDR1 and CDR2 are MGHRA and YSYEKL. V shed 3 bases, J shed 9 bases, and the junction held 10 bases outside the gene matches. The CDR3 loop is CASSQVRLAGGSEQFF. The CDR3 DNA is TGCGCCAGCAGCCAGGTACGTCTAGCGGGAGGCTCTGAGCAGTTCTTC.